Below are 32 T cell receptor beta chains sequenced from a single sample in a study of blood T cell repertoires in COVID-19. Data came from immunoSEQ multiplex PCR; TCRdb stores just in-frame clones and leaves some out. The sample has a few hundred thousand clones, around 82% seen once. Sequenced input: peripheral blood. The receptors shown here come from a human donor in a cohort sampled during active COVID-19.

The chain recombines TRBV6-5 with TRBJ2-5, with D tentatively TRBD1 (5 bases). Between the trimmed V and J ends, which lost 4 bases and 1 base, there was a span of 13 bases. Looked up from germline, CDR1 is MNHEY and CDR2 is SVGAGI. This CDR3 has 15 amino acids. CDR3 region: CASSSGRAGQETQYF. CDR3 nucleotides: TGTGCCAGCAGTTCCGGCAGGGCTGGCCAAGAGACCCAGTACTTC.

Only a few counts were recorded for this clone. The V call is TRBV28, the J call TRBJ2-7; D ambiguous. The germline V gene encodes CDR1 MDHEN and CDR2 SYDVKM. Trimming stripped 0 bases from V and 4 bases from J, with 10 bases between. CDR3 length equals 14 residues. CDR3 residues: CASSLWGSLYEQYF. CDR3 nucleotide sequence: TGTGCCAGCAGTTTATGGGGCTCACTTTACGAGCAGTACTTC.

The genes are TRBV18 and TRBJ2-1, with a tentative D call TRBD1 (5 bases). V was pared by 0 bases and J by 0 bases, with 9 bases between. CDR3 length: 16 amino acids. The germline V gene encodes CDR1 KGHSH and CDR2 LQKENI. The CDR3 DNA sequence: TGTGCCAGCTCACCACCGGCAGGGTCCTCCTACAATGAGCAGTTCTTC. The encoded protein is CASSPPAGSSYNEQFF.

The chain is built from TRBV6-5 and TRBJ1-6; a possible D gene is TRBD1 (5 bases). The CDR3 runs 13 residues. Germline loops: CDR1 MNHEY, CDR2 SVGAGI. Trimming cost V 7 bases and J 5 bases, with 9 bases left between them. The CDR3 DNA is TGTGCCAGCACGCAGGGAAATAATTCACCCCTCCACTTT. It is translated as CASTQGNNSPLHF.

This clone was counted once. The chain uses TRBV5-1 and TRBJ2-1; TRBD2 matches 7 bases. Germline CDR1 reads SGHRS; CDR2 reads YFSETQ. The CDR3 sequence is 15 residues long. Unmatched junction bases numbered 9, after V lost 1 base and J lost 8 bases. The CDR3 is CASSLRPGGPHEQFF. CDR3 in DNA: TGCGCCAGCAGCTTGCGGCCGGGAGGCCCACATGAGCAGTTCTTC.

The V and J genes are TRBV6-6 and TRBJ2-1; 9 nucleotides align to TRBD1. Germline CDR1 is MNHNY and CDR2 is SVGAGI (reference sequence). The J segment lost 5 bases and the V segment lost 5 bases, leaving 10 bases of the junction unmatched. The CDR3 spans 16 residues. The CDR3 protein is CASSNGPGQGNNEQFF. CDR3 nucleotides: TGTGCCAGCAGTAATGGCCCGGGACAGGGAAACAATGAGCAGTTCTTC.

The genes are TRBV11-2 and TRBJ1-1; 9 nucleotides match TRBD1. The germline V gene has CDR1 SGHAT and CDR2 FQNNGV. This CDR3 is built from 14 residues. J was trimmed by 4 bases and V by 5 bases; bases with no gene match: 5. The DNA for the CDR3 is TGTGCCAGCAGCCTGGGACAGGGTGGCACTGAAGCTTTCTTT. This translates into CASSLGQGGTEAFF.

V gene TRBV4-3 combines with J gene TRBJ1-6; no firm D call. Germline lookup yields CDR1 LGHNA and CDR2 YSLEER. Trimming removed 5 bases at V and 7 bases at J, with 6 bases between. The CDR3 loop spans 12 amino acids. CDR3 residues: CASSYSNSPLHF. The CDR3 nucleotides are TGCGCCAGCAGCTATTCCAATTCACCCCTCCACTTT.

This chain joins TRBV6-6 and TRBJ2-5, with 11 bases identical to TRBD1. The CDR3 extends over 16 amino acids. After removal of 0 bases from V and 5 bases from J, the junction contained 5 bases not matched to a gene. CDR1 is MNHNY, CDR2 SVGAGI, per germline (reference sequence). CDR3 in amino acids: CASSYSGQGAAETQYF. The CDR3 DNA follows: TGTGCCAGCAGTTACTCCGGACAGGGGGCGGCGGAGACCCAGTACTTC.

The chain uses TRBV19 and TRBJ2-7; TRBD1 aligns across 7 bases. Germline CDR1 and CDR2: LNHDA and SQIVND (reference sequence). The CDR3 is 13 amino acids. Trimming took 3 bases from V and 3 from J; bases not matched to a gene: 2. The CDR3 bases are TGTGCCAGTAGTATGTCAGGGGGCTACGAGCAGTACTTC. Its translation is CASSMSGGYEQYF.

This sequence joins TRBV27 and TRBJ1-6; perhaps TRBD1 as D (6 bases). The CDR3 is 17 residues long. Germline V lookup: CDR1 MNHEY, CDR2 SMNVEV (reference sequence). V was clipped by 5 bases and J by 7 bases, with 21 bases between them. CDR3 residues: CASSLYAGATVNSPLHF. CDR3 nucleotides: TGTGCCAGCAGTCTATACGCAGGGGCCACCGTAAATTCACCCCTCCACTTT.

This clone was counted between two and nine times. The chain carries TRBV30 and TRBJ1-2; TRBD1 is a possible D gene (6 bases). There are 16 residues in the CDR3. Germline V gives CDR1 GTSNPN, CDR2 SVGIG (reference sequence). Trimming pared 3 bases from V and 4 bases from J, leaving 21 bases between. For the CDR3, the DNA is TGTGCCTGGAGGATGGACAGCCGGTATGCAGGCTATGGCTACACCTTC. The encoded protein is CAWRMDSRYAGYGYTF.

The rearrangement links TRBV27 to TRBJ2-7, with TRBD1 matching over 7 bases. Germline V gives CDR1 MNHEY, CDR2 SMNVEV (reference sequence). J gave up 3 bases and V 4 bases, and 3 bases lay outside the gene matches. This CDR3 has 13 amino acids. The CDR3: CASSYPGGYEQYF. The CDR3 DNA reads TGTGCCAGCAGTTATCCAGGGGGCTACGAGCAGTACTTC.

The V and J genes are TRBV7-9 and TRBJ1-5, with 7 bases aligning to TRBD1. Germline CDR1 reads SEHNR; CDR2 reads FQNEAQ (reference sequence). Trimming cost V 5 bases and J 9 bases; bases outside gene matches: 7. The CDR3 totals 13 residues. The CDR3 protein is CASSQTGFRPQHF. The CDR3 DNA is TGTGCCAGCAGCCAGACAGGGTTTAGGCCCCAGCATTTT.

The chain employs TRBV3-1 (or the pseudogene TRBV3-2) and TRBJ2-4; 7 nucleotides agree with TRBD1. The V gene's germline CDR1 is LGHDT and CDR2 YNNKEL (reference sequence). This CDR3 region has 16 residues. V dropped 4 bases and J dropped 6; count of bases not matched to a gene: 12. CDR3: CASSLLQRGTANIQYF. The CDR3 region has the DNA TGTGCCAGCAGCCTTCTTCAACGTGGGACAGCAAACATTCAGTACTTC.

This chain uses TRBV5-1 with TRBJ2-7; D not resolved. This CDR3 contains 14 residues. CDR1 and CDR2 from the germline V gene are SGHRS and YFSETQ. V gave up 4 bases and J gave up 0 bases, with 11 bases separating them. CDR3 nucleotides: TGCGCCAGCAGCCCCTTGACAAGCTCCTACGAGCAGTACTTC. Protein sequence: CASSPLTSSYEQYF.

This rearrangement joins TRBV24-1 to TRBJ2-5; D may be TRBD1 (6 bases). Looked up from germline, CDR1 is KGHDR and CDR2 is SFDVKD. The CDR3 runs to 13 residues. The V end was cut by 4 bases, the J end by 5 bases, with 10 bases between. CDR3 nucleotide sequence: TGTGCCACCAGTGAAACAGGGTTGGAGACCCAGTACTTC. Encoded protein: CATSETGLETQYF.

This clone was counted between two and nine times. The chain carries TRBV6-5 and TRBJ1-6, with a tentative D call TRBD1 (6 bases). This CDR3 is built from 14 residues. Per germline, CDR1 MNHEY and CDR2 SVGAGI. Trimming stripped 4 bases from V and 7 bases from J, with 11 bases between. The CDR3 loop is CASSFQGTNSPLHF. CDR3 sequence (DNA): TGTGCCAGCAGTTTCCAGGGGACCAATTCACCCCTCCACTTT.

The J gene is TRBJ2-3, the V gene TRBV6-5, with D possibly TRBD1 on 6 matching bases. CDR3 length: 15 amino acids. The ends were cut back, 6 bases at V and 0 bases at J, with 13 bases in the middle. Germline CDR1 reads MNHEY; CDR2 reads SVGAGI. DNA of the CDR3: TGTGCCAGCAGGCATACAGGGTATAGCACAGATACGCAGTATTTT. Translated, it gives CASRHTGYSTDTQYF.

V usage is TRBV6-5 and J usage is TRBJ1-2, with unresolved D. This CDR3 comprises 14 residues. V dropped 2 bases and J dropped 3 bases, with 10 bases sitting between them. Germline CDR1 and CDR2: MNHEY and SVGAGI. CDR3 bases: TGTGCCAGCAGTTACGATTCCCAGGACTATGGCTACACCTTC. Its protein product is CASSYDSQDYGYTF.

This clone was detected only once. The rearrangement uses TRBV4-3 and TRBJ1-3; D unresolved. The CDR3 is made up of 14 amino acids. CDR1 LGHNA and CDR2 YSLEER come from the germline V gene. The ends were cut back, 4 bases at V and 2 bases at J, with 9 bases in the middle. CDR3 bases: TGCGCCAGCAGCCCAGCGTTCGCTGGAAACACCATATATTTT. It is translated as CASSPAFAGNTIYF.

V usage is TRBV28 and J usage is TRBJ1-1, with D possibly matching TRBD1 (5 bases). The germline gives CDR1 MDHEN, CDR2 SYDVKM. The CDR3 has 12 amino acids. As DNA, the CDR3 is TGTGCGAGCGCGGGGGTTGGAACTGAAGCTTTCTTT. Protein: CASAGVGTEAFF.

The chain is built from TRBV28 and TRBJ1-5; D is unresolved. Germline V CDR1 and CDR2: MDHEN, SYDVKM. Trimming shortened V by 4 bases and J by 1 base, and 14 bases separated the two germline ends. This CDR3 region has 16 residues. Written as DNA, the CDR3 is TGTGCCAGCAGTTCCCTACTCTCTTGGAGCAATCAGCCCCAGCATTTT. It codes for CASSSLLSWSNQPQHF.

This clone has a handful of counts. This chain's CDR3 is CSVARDRGQDEQYF. Here the CDR3 DNA reads TGCAGCGTCGCCCGAGACAGGGGGCAGGACGAGCAGTACTTC. The rearrangement links TRBV29-1 to TRBJ2-7; the match to TRBD1 covers 10 bases. The germline V gene encodes CDR1 SQVTM and CDR2 ANQGSEA. V dropped 6 bases and J dropped 5; count of bases not matched to a gene: 10. The CDR3 runs 14 residues.

This chain links TRBV28 with TRBJ1-6, with D unresolved. The CDR3 is 15 amino acids. The V and J ends lost 5 bases and 6 bases respectively, with 14 bases between them. CDR1 is MDHEN and CDR2 is SYDVKM in the germline V gene. CDR3 sequence (DNA): TGTGCCAGCAGTGATGGACTCGAGGGTAATTCACCCCTCCACTTT. Encoded protein: CASSDGLEGNSPLHF. Variable domain in full (rest from reference TRBV28 and TRBJ1-6): DVKVTQSSRYLVKRTGEKVFLECVQDMDHENMFWYRQDPGLGLRLIYFSYDVKMKEKGDIPEGYSVSREKKERFSLILESASTNQTSMYLCASSDGLEGNSPLHFGNGTRLTVT.

The chain has TRBV2 and TRBJ2-3, with 10 nucleotides matching TRBD1. The CDR3 consists of 14 residues. V lost 7 bases to trimming and J lost 3 bases; unmatched junction nucleotides: 4. CDR1 SNHLY and CDR2 FYNNEI come from the germline V gene. As DNA, the CDR3 is TGTGCCAGCAATCCGGGACAGGGGACAGATACGCAGTATTTT. It translates to CASNPGQGTDTQYF. Full variable domain (rest looked up from reference TRBV2 and TRBJ2-3): EPEVTQTPSHQVTQMGQEVILRCVPISNHLYFYWYRQILGQKVEFLVSFYNNEISEKSEIFDDQFSVERPDGSNFTLKIRSTKLEDSAMYFCASNPGQGTDTQYFGPGTRLTVL.

V usage is TRBV18 and J usage is TRBJ1-5, with a weak D call TRBD1 (5 bases). The germline V gene has CDR1 KGHSH and CDR2 LQKENI. V gave up 1 base and J gave up 7 bases, with 11 bases separating them. This CDR3 is built from 14 residues. CDR3 protein: CASSPQAGRQPQHF. In nucleotides, the CDR3 is TGTGCCAGCTCACCACAGGCAGGGCGGCAGCCCCAGCATTTT.

This chain uses TRBV14 with TRBJ1-2; 8 bases match TRBD1. V shed 1 base, J shed 4 bases, and the junction held 11 bases outside the gene matches. Germline V gene lookup returns CDR1 SGHDN and CDR2 FVKESK. CDR3 length equals 17 residues. The CDR3 spells CASSQGLWQGAVYGYTF. The CDR3, as DNA: TGTGCCAGCAGCCAAGGGTTGTGGCAGGGGGCTGTCTATGGCTACACCTTC.

The CDR3 coding sequence is TGTGCTAGTGGTTTGGCAACTGTTGAGACAGGGGGCATCAATCAGCCCCAGCATTTT. It yields the protein CASGLATVETGGINQPQHF. The chain is built from TRBV12-5 and TRBJ1-5; 10 positions match TRBD1. The germline gives CDR1 LGHNT, CDR2 FRNRAP. The CDR3 consists of 19 residues. Unmatched junction bases numbered 12, after V lost 1 base and J lost 3 bases.

This sequence joins TRBV5-1 and TRBJ2-5, with 8 positions matching TRBD1. The germline V gene has CDR1 SGHRS and CDR2 YFSETQ. V lost 7 bases and J lost 4; bases outside the gene matches: 6. This CDR3 contains 13 residues. The CDR3 DNA reads TGCGCCAGCTCCGACAGGGGAGGAGAGACCCAGTACTTC. This sequence encodes CASSDRGGETQYF.

This sequence joins TRBV2 and TRBJ2-1, with TRBD1 matching 8 bases. The CDR3 spans 15 residues. Germline CDR1 is SNHLY and CDR2 is FYNNEI. V lost 6 bases and J lost 6; bases outside the gene matches: 10. The DNA of the CDR3 is TGTGCCAGCAGCGTTCGGGGTCAGGGGGCCAATGAGCAGTTCTTC. The encoded protein is CASSVRGQGANEQFF.

A remark on this clone: A read error may produce the germline difference seen at one junction end. The chain combines TRBV28 with TRBJ2-7, with 7 positions matching TRBD1. Germline CDR1 MDHEN, CDR2 SYDVKM. CDR3 length: 12 amino acids. The CDR3 is CASSSGQFDHRF. Here the CDR3 DNA reads TGTGCCAGCAGTTCGGGACAGTTCGATCACCGTTTC.